A single sample is the source of the 10 T cell receptor beta chains below, sequenced in a study of Graves' ophthalmopathy and Graves' hyperthyroidism. Researchers took RNA transcripts and amplified TCR beta CDR3 regions from them. HTBI primers were used in a first-round RT-PCR, which preceded a second-round multiplex PCR. MiXCR, run by TCRdb on the multiplex PCR reads, gives a single entry per CDR3 protein. The table lists roughly 600,000 distinct CDR3 sequences, 35% to 40% of them singletons. Sequenced sample: peripheral blood or thyroid tissue (not recorded which). Every receptor here comes from an adult man with Graves' hyperthyroidism.

The chain carries TRBV10-3 and TRBJ2-7; D is undetermined. This CDR3 has 11 amino acids. V gave up 4 bases and J gave up 7 bases, with 8 bases separating them. The V gene's germline CDR1 is ENHRY and CDR2 SYGVKD. The CDR3 DNA is TGTGCCATCAGTGGGGTCCAGGAGCAGTACTTC. It is translated as CAISGVQEQYF.

The chain employs TRBV28 and TRBJ2-2, with D tentatively TRBD1 (5 bases). Germline V lookup: CDR1 MDHEN, CDR2 SYDVKM. Trimming pared 5 bases from V and 4 bases from J, leaving 8 bases between. The CDR3 has 13 residues. The DNA of the CDR3 is TGTGCCAGCAGTCAGGGAATCACCGGGGAGCTGTTTTTT. It specifies CASSQGITGELFF.

This clonotype was found many times. The V and J genes are TRBV11-3 and TRBJ1-5; D is unresolved. The V end was cut by 1 base, the J end by 0 bases, with 13 bases between. The CDR3 consists of 17 residues. Germline CDR1 SGHNT, CDR2 YENEEA. For the CDR3, the DNA is TGTGCCAGCAGCTTAGCAGTGGGCCAGCTTAGCAATCAGCCCCAGCATTTT. Its translation: CASSLAVGQLSNQPQHF.

This clonotype was detected many times. This chain connects TRBV28 to TRBJ1-2, with TRBD1 matching over 7 bases. The germline gives CDR1 MDHEN, CDR2 SYDVKM. The CDR3 covers 15 residues. The junction had 4 bases not matched to a gene; V was cut back by 3 bases and J by 0 bases. The DNA for the CDR3 is TGTGCCAGCAGTTTGGGGACAGAGTCTAACTATGGCTACACCTTC. This translates into CASSLGTESNYGYTF.

This clonotype has just a few counts. Given a much more abundant clone one base away, this may be a read error. The V call is TRBV7-2, the J call TRBJ1-3, with 7 bases that match TRBD1. Germline V gene sequence: CDR1 SGHTA, CDR2 FQGNSA. This CDR3 comprises 13 residues. CDR3: CASRDRAGNTIFF. In DNA, the CDR3 is TGTGCCAGCCGTGACAGGGCTGGAAACACCATATTTTTT.

This clonotype was found many times. This chain uses TRBV4-1 with TRBJ2-7; D might be TRBD1 or TRBD2, each matching 5 bases. V was trimmed by 0 bases and J by 5 bases, leaving 11 bases between them. CDR1 is MGHRA, CDR2 YSYEKL, per germline. The length of the CDR3 is 14 residues. The CDR3 reads CASSQELRGNEQYF. The DNA for the CDR3 is TGCGCCAGCAGCCAAGAATTGAGGGGCAACGAGCAGTACTTC.

This clonotype was detected ten times or more. The V gene is TRBV13, the J gene TRBJ1-2, with D perhaps matching TRBD1 (6 bases). This CDR3 is built from 14 residues. CDR1 PRHDT and CDR2 FYEKMQ come from the germline V gene (reference sequence). V was clipped by 5 bases and J by 3 bases, with 13 bases between them. The CDR3: CASSKRDKHYGYTF. Written as DNA, the CDR3 is TGTGCCAGCAGCAAGCGGGACAAGCACTATGGCTACACCTTC.

This clonotype showed up just a few times. The rearrangement uses TRBV29-1 and TRBJ1-2; tentatively, D is TRBD1 (5 bases). CDR3 length: 12 residues. Germline values: CDR1 SQVTM, CDR2 ANQGSEA. Trimming removed 6 bases from V and 8 bases from J, with 16 bases in between. The CDR3 coding sequence is TGCAGCGTAGGTGGGGCAGGGAGAGGCTACACCTTC. This gives the protein CSVGGAGRGYTF.

This clonotype was recorded at least ten times. The rearrangement joins TRBV6-5 to TRBJ1-6; 11 bases agree with TRBD1. The V and J ends lost 4 bases and 9 bases, in that order; junction bases with no gene match: 2. CDR1 and CDR2 (germline): MNHEY, SVGAGI. The CDR3 runs 14 residues. CDR3 nucleotide sequence: TGTGCCAGCAGTTTGGGGACAGGGGGTTCACCCCTCCACTTT. Its translation: CASSLGTGGSPLHF.

At least ten counts were recorded for this clonotype. V is TRBV20-1 and J is TRBJ1-2; maybe TRBD1 (5 bases). V gave up 5 bases and J gave up 6 bases, with 19 bases separating them. Germline CDR1 reads DFQATT; CDR2 reads SNEGSKA (reference sequence). There are 14 residues in the CDR3. Here the CDR3 reads CSASGPWSEDGYTF. The CDR3, as DNA: TGCAGTGCTTCGGGGCCGTGGAGTGAGGATGGCTACACCTTC.